This TCR beta chain emerged from a study of T cell repertoires in cytomegalovirus infection. This CDR3 contains 14 residues. Trimming left V 7 bases short and J 1 base short, with 13 bases between. Germline CDR1 reads SGHTA; CDR2 reads FQGNSA. Comments on this clonotype: Its antigen is unknown.

MiXCR was run by TCRdb on the reads, yielding one entry per CDR3 protein. Among 200,000 to 300,000 distinct CDR3 sequences, around 9% were seen once, and the ten largest hold about 15%. Regarding the study as a whole: Dominant in the ex vivo response were TCR beta clonotypes restricted by HLA-C and specific for CMV.

Sequencing was performed on PBMCs. This chain uses TRBV7-2 with TRBJ2-5; D possibly uses TRBD1 or TRBD2 (5 bases each). This receptor was taken from a human donor in good health (CMV status not recorded). Some clones in this sample may be carry-over from other donors' samples. CDR3 amino acids: CASTRDHRQETQYF. The CDR3 DNA reads as TGTGCCAGCACCCGGGACCACCGCCAAGAGACCCAGTACTTC.